This T cell receptor (beta chain) was obtained from a study of T cell repertoires in cytomegalovirus infection. Study-level background: In public TCR beta signatures, there were indications of both CMV infection and matching HLA type.

About this clonotype itself: The antigen is not known.

TCRdb analysed the reads with MiXCR anew, one entry per CDR3 protein. This table holds roughly 730,000 distinct CDR3 sequences, around 32% found once. Trimming cost V 4 bases and J 7 bases, with 14 bases left between them. This CDR3 contains 14 residues. Germline assignment: CDR1 SGHVS and CDR2 FQNEAQ. The clonotype was recovered from a human donor in good health (CMV status not recorded). Some clones in this sample may be carry-over from other donors' samples. The genes are TRBV7-8 and TRBJ2-4; D is possibly TRBD1 or TRBD2 (5 bases each). The sample consisted of cultured PBMCs, taken from culture after CMV antigen stimulation. The DNA of the CDR3 is TGTGCCAGCAGCTCCTTACGGTGGGGGAACATTCAGTACTTC. The encoded protein is CASSSLRWGNIQYF.